This T cell receptor beta chain stems from a study of Ad26.COV2.S vaccination and SARS-CoV-2 variants. Profiled with immunoSEQ multiplex PCR; TCRdb holds only in-frame clones, not every one. The sample shows 300,000 to 400,000 clones, approximately 90% of them seen only once. Treatment described: 19 received Ad26.COV2.S at low or high dose, single or two shots; 5 received placebo; per-sample allocation not given. At day 63 after the first vaccine or placebo injection, samples were drawn. This clone has just one count. Germline V gives CDR1 WNHNN, CDR2 SYGVQD (reference sequence). The CDR3 has 15 amino acids. V lost 0 bases, J lost 7 bases, and 10 bases lay in between.

The TCR comes from a person between 18 and 65 years old who received the Ad26.COV2.S COVID-19 vaccine or a placebo. The specimen comprised peripheral blood, sampled in a trial of Ad26.COV2.S vaccine versus placebo. The chain has TRBV10-1 and TRBJ1-6, with D perhaps matching TRBD1 (6 bases). Written as DNA, the CDR3 is TGCGCCAGCAGTGAGTCGATGCAGGGGAATTCACCCCTCCACTTT. Translating gives CASSESMQGNSPLHF.